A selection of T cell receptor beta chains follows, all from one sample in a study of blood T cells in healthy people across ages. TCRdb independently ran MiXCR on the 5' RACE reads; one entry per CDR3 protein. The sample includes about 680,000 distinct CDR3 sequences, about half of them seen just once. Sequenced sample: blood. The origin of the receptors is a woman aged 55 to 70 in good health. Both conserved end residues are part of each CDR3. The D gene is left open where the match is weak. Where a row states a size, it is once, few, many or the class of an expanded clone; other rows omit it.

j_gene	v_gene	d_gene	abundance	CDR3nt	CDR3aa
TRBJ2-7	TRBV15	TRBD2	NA	TGTGCCACCAGCGGGGGGGGAGACTCCTACGAGCAGTACTTC	CATSGGGDSYEQYF
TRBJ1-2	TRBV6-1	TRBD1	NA	TGTGCCAGCAGTTCTGGACAGGGTGGTTATGGCTACACCTTC	CASSSGQGGYGYTF
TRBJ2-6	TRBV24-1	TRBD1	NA	TGTGCCACCGATCCAGGGGGCTCTGGGGCCAACGTCCTGACTTTC	CATDPGGSGANVLTF
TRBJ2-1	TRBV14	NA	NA	TGTGCCAGCAGCTACGGGATCATGAGCAATGAGCAGTTCTTC	CASSYGIMSNEQFF
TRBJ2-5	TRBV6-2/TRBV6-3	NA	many	TGTGCCAGCAGTACGAGAGAGACCCAGTACTTC	CASSTRETQYF
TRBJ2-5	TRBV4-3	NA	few	TGCGCCAGCAGCCACGACTTTTCGGTACAGCAGTACTTC	CASSHDFSVQQYF
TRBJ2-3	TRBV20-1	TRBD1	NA	TGCAGTGCTTCGACAGGGTCTAGCACAGATACGCAGTATTTT	CSASTGSSTDTQYF
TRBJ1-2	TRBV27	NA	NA	TGTGCCAGCAACCCCCTTGGGACGGCTAACTATGGCTACACCTTC	CASNPLGTANYGYTF
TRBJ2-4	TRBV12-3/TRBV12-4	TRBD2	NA	TGTGCCAGCAGTTTAGCGCTAACGCGGGAGGACAAAAACATTCAGTACTTC	CASSLALTREDKNIQYF
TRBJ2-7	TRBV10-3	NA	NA	TGTGCTATCAGTGACAGTGTCTCCTACGAGCAGTACTTC	CAISDSVSYEQYF
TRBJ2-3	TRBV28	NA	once	TGTGCCAGCAGTCCTACTCAGCGTGATACGCAGTATTTT	CASSPTQRDTQYF
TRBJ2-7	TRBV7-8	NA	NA	TGTGCCAGCAGCGCAGCTCCTGGCTACGAGCAGTACTTC	CASSAAPGYEQYF
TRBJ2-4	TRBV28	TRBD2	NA	TGTGCCAGCAGTTTATTCCGACAGGTGAGCGGGAGGGCCCAAGGAGAGCAGTACTTC	CASSLFRQVSGRAQGEQYF
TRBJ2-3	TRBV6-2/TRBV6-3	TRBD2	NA	TGTGTCAGCAGTGTACTAGCGGGAGCAGCAGATACGCAGTATTTT	CVSSVLAGAADTQYF
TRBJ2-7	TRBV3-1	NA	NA	TGTGCCAGCAGCCAAGTGGGGTGGGAGCAGTACTTC	CASSQVGWEQYF
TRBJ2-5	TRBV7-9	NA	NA	TGTGCCAGCAGCCCCACCACCGGACGGGAAATGGAGATCCAGTACTTC	CASSPTTGREMEIQYF
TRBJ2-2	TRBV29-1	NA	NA	TGCAGCGTACGTAAAGGTTCCACCGGGGAGCTGTTTTTT	CSVRKGSTGELFF
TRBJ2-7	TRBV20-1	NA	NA	TGCAGTGCTAGCCTCTCGGCACAAACCTACGAGCAGTACTTC	CSASLSAQTYEQYF
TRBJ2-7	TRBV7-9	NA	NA	TGTGCCAGCAGCTTCGGTATAGAGGCGGTGGGGAGCTCCTACAATGAGCAGTACTTC	CASSFGIEAVGSSYNEQYF
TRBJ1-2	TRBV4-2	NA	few	TGTGCCAGCAGCCAAGATCGTTTATATGGCTACACCTTC	CASSQDRLYGYTF
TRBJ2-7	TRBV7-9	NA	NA	TGTGCCAGCAGCTTAGGGGCAGCGGGTCTACCCTACGAGCAGTACTTC	CASSLGAAGLPYEQYF
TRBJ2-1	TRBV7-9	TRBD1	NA	TGTGCCAGCGGATCACAGGGGGCGCTGGGAGAGACCCAGTTCTTC	CASGSQGALGETQFF
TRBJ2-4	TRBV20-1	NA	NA	TGCAGTGGTCAGGGGGGGGGCCTGACCAAAAACATTCAGTACTTC	CSGQGGGLTKNIQYF
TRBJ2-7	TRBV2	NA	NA	TGTGCCAGCAGTGAAAGGGGCACTTCAACCTACGAGCAGTACTTC	CASSERGTSTYEQYF
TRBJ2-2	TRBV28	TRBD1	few	TGTGCCAGCAGTTTAGCCGGGACAGGGAACACCGGGGAGCTGTTTTTT	CASSLAGTGNTGELFF
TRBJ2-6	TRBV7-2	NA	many	TGTGCCAGCAGCCATACCCAGACCCCTTCTGGGGCCAACGTCCTGACTTTC	CASSHTQTPSGANVLTF
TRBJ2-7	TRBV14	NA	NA	TGTGCCAGCAGCCATGTGCAGGAGTACAATGAGCAGTACTTC	CASSHVQEYNEQYF
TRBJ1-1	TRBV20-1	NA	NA	TGCAGTGCTAGAGATACTGGTACTGAAGCTTTCTTT	CSARDTGTEAFF
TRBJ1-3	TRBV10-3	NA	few	TGTGCCATCAGTGAGCAAAGACAGTCGCGCTCTGGAAACACCATATATTTT	CAISEQRQSRSGNTIYF
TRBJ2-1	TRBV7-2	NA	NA	TGTGCCAGCAGCTTAGCCGCGGGAAGGGTTGAGCAGTTCTTC	CASSLAAGRVEQFF
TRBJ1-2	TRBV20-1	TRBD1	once	TGCAGTGCTCCAGTGGGACAGGGGGGAGGAGGCTACACCTTC	CSAPVGQGGGGYTF
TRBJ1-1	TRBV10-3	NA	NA	TGTGCCAGCAGGGAGGTACGCACTGAAGCTTTCTTT	CASREVRTEAFF
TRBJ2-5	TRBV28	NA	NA	TGTGCCAGCAGACCCGGGACACAAGAGACCCAGTACTTC	CASRPGTQETQYF
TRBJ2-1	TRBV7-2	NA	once	TGTGCCAGCGGCCCGATGGCGAGTCCATTCAAGGAGCAGTTCTTC	CASGPMASPFKEQFF
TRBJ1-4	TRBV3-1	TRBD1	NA	TGTGCCAGCAGCCGGGACAGGGGGTCTACTAATGAAAAACTGTTTTTT	CASSRDRGSTNEKLFF
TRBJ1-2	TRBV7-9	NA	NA	TGTGCCAGCAGTGAAGGGCCGGGTGGCTACACCTTC	CASSEGPGGYTF
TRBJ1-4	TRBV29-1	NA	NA	TGCAGCGTTGGGTGGGACTCTAATGAAAAACTGTTTTTT	CSVGWDSNEKLFF
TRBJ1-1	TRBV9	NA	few	TGTGCCAGCAGCCCCAACCCGACAGGCAGTGAAGCTTTCTTT	CASSPNPTGSEAFF
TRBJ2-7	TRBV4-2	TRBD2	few	TGTGCCAGCAGCCAACGTCCTCCACTAGCGGGAGGAGTCTACGAGCAGTACTTC	CASSQRPPLAGGVYEQYF
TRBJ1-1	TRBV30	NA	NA	TGTGCCTGGAGTCTGGGGAACACTGAAGCTTTCTTT	CAWSLGNTEAFF
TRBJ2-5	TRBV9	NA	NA	TGTGCCAGCAGCCCCCTGCCCCTGGCGGGTAAAGAGACCCAGTACTTC	CASSPLPLAGKETQYF
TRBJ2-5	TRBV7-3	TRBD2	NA	TGTGCCAGCAGCTTAAGTGGGACTACCGGGGCCATAGAGACCCAGTACTTC	CASSLSGTTGAIETQYF
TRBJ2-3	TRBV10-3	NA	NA	TGTGCCATCAGGGTTGCGGGAACCACAGATACGCAGTATTTT	CAIRVAGTTDTQYF
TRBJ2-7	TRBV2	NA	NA	TGTGCCAGCAGTGAACGGATGATCAACCGAGCCTACGAGCAGTACTTC	CASSERMINRAYEQYF
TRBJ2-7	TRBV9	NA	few	TGTGCCAGCAGCGTAGCTACTGATGCCTACGAGCAGTACTTC	CASSVATDAYEQYF
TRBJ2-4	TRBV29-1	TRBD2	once	TGCAGCGTCGGTCGGGAGGCGGGGGACATTCAGTACTTC	CSVGREAGDIQYF
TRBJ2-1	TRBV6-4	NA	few	TGTGCCACCCAGTCGGGGGACAATGAGCAGTTCTTC	CATQSGDNEQFF
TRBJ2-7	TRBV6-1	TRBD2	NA	TGTGCCAGCAGTGGTTTCAAGACTAGCGGGAGGGCCGGAAATGAGCAGTACTTC	CASSGFKTSGRAGNEQYF
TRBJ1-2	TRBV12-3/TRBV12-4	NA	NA	TGTGCCAGCAGCCGACAGGATTCTTCCTATGGCTACACCTTC	CASSRQDSSYGYTF
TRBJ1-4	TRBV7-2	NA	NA	TGTGCCAGCAGCTTTGGCGGCACCAATGAAAAACTGTTTTTT	CASSFGGTNEKLFF
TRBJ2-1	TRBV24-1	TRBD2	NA	TGTGCCACCAGTGACCCGACTAGCGGGAGGGGGAATGAGCAGTTCTTC	CATSDPTSGRGNEQFF
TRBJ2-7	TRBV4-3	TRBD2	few	TGCGCCAGCAGCCAAGCCCGACCGGCGACTAGCGGGAGCCCTCCCTACGAGCAGTACTTC	CASSQARPATSGSPPYEQYF
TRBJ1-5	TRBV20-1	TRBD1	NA	TGCAGTGCTAGAGACGGACAACAGGGGTACCAGCCCCAGCATTTT	CSARDGQQGYQPQHF
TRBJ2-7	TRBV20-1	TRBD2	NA	TGCAGTGCCCAAGGGACTAGCGGGGGCTACGAGCAGTACTTC	CSAQGTSGGYEQYF
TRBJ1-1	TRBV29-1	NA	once	TGCAGCGTTGACCTTCGCCTGACGAACACTGAAGCTTTCTTT	CSVDLRLTNTEAFF